The 25 T cell receptor beta chains presented below share a single source sample, sequenced in a study of blood T cell repertoires in COVID-19. Some clones are missing from TCRdb's copy, which holds only in-frame ones; the method was immunoSEQ multiplex PCR. Here the sample spans 150,000 or so clones, 82% being singletons. Sequencing was carried out using peripheral blood. The receptors shown here come from a human donor with acute or convalescent COVID-19. The donor label of this sample is uncertain.

This chain joins TRBV25-1 and TRBJ2-4; 9 bases are shared with TRBD1. The ends lost 6 bases at V and 8 bases at J; junction bases unmatched: 8. Germline V gene data show CDR1 as MGHDK and CDR2 as SYGVNS. This CDR3 is built from 14 residues. The CDR3 sequence: CASSHPGQGYIQYF. The CDR3 coding sequence is TGTGCCAGCAGCCATCCGGGACAGGGATACATTCAGTACTTC.

V and J are TRBV19 and TRBJ1-1; D may be TRBD1 (6 bases). Germline assignment: CDR1 LNHDA and CDR2 SQIVND (reference sequence). V was shortened by 0 bases and J by 6 bases, with 11 bases between the two germline ends. This CDR3 comprises 14 residues. The CDR3: CASSIDHGGAEAFF. The CDR3 nucleotides are TGTGCCAGTAGTATAGATCATGGGGGCGCTGAAGCTTTCTTT. The whole variable domain, remainder taken from reference TRBV19 and TRBJ1-1, is DGGITQSPKYLFRKEGQNVTLSCEQNLNHDAMYWYRQDPGQGLRLIYYSQIVNDFQKGDIAEGYSVSREKKESFPLTVTSAQKNPTAFYLCASSIDHGGAEAFFGQGTRLTVV.

This clone was seen once. The chain links TRBV6-2 or TRBV6-3 to TRBJ1-3; 9 positions match TRBD1. The CDR3 is 15 amino acids. J gave up 2 bases and V 5 bases, and 4 bases lay outside the gene matches. CDR1 and CDR2 from the germline V gene are MNHEY and SVGEGT. CDR3 sequence: CASSLQGATGNTIYF. The CDR3 nucleotides are TGTGCCAGCAGTCTACAGGGGGCAACTGGAAACACCATATATTTT.

The chain links TRBV2 to TRBJ1-2; possible D gene TRBD1, 5 bases. CDR1 and CDR2 (germline): SNHLY, FYNNEI. The CDR3 covers 14 residues. Trimming pared 4 bases from V and 1 base from J, leaving 10 bases between. The CDR3 bases are TGTGCCAGCAGTGGGACAAGCTTTAACTATGGCTACACCTTC. Its translation is CASSGTSFNYGYTF.

The rearrangement links TRBV11-2 to TRBJ2-7; D is perhaps TRBD1 (7 bases). The length of the CDR3 is 13 residues. Germline values: CDR1 SGHAT, CDR2 FQNNGV. V was clipped by 2 bases and J by 5 bases, with 10 bases between them. CDR3 sequence reads: CASSLQGGHEQYF. The CDR3 DNA sequence: TGTGCCAGCAGCTTACAGGGGGGCCACGAGCAGTACTTC.

The chain combines TRBV3-1 (or the pseudogene TRBV3-2) with TRBJ1-5; TRBD1 aligns across 8 bases. Per the germline V gene, CDR1 is LGHDT and CDR2 is YNNKEL (reference sequence). Trimming removed 4 bases from V and 7 bases from J; junction bases left unmatched: 6. The CDR3 has 14 residues. For the CDR3, the DNA is TGTGCCAGCAGCCCACGGACAGGGAAACAGCCCCAGCATTTT. This codes for CASSPRTGKQPQHF.

The chain is built from TRBV6-2 or TRBV6-3 and TRBJ1-1; 8 bases fit TRBD1. The V gene end was trimmed by 4 bases and the J gene end by 6 bases; junction bases not matched to a gene: 7. The V gene's germline CDR1 is MNHEY and CDR2 SVGEGT. The CDR3 is 14 amino acids. CDR3 DNA sequence: TGTGCCAGCAGTTTCCTACAGGGGGACGCTGAAGCTTTCTTT. Protein sequence: CASSFLQGDAEAFF.

V is TRBV5-1 and J is TRBJ1-4; a weak D match, TRBD1 (6 bases). Germline CDR1 and CDR2: SGHRS and YFSETQ. CDR3 size: 16 residues. V was pared by 0 bases and J by 4 bases, with 13 bases between. The CDR3: CASSLAGGQNNEKLFF. CDR3 in DNA: TGCGCCAGCAGCTTGGCCGGAGGACAGAATAATGAAAAACTGTTTTTT. The variable domain in full, with the rest retrieved from reference TRBV5-1 and TRBJ1-4, is KAGVTQTPRYLIKTRGQQVTLSCSPISGHRSVSWYQQTPGQGLQFLFEYFSETQRNKGNFPGRFSGRQFSNSRSEMNVSTLELGDSALYLCASSLAGGQNNEKLFFGSGTQLSVL.

V is TRBV3-1 (or the pseudogene TRBV3-2) and J is TRBJ2-5; 8 bases match TRBD2. With 4 bases clipped from V and 6 bases from J, the junction kept 10 bases outside the gene matches. CDR1 and CDR2 from the germline V gene are LGHDT and YNNKEL (reference sequence). The CDR3 consists of 15 residues. The CDR3 loop reads CASSPRTSLSKTQYF. The CDR3 nucleotides read TGTGCCAGCAGCCCTCGGACTAGCCTCAGTAAGACCCAGTACTTC.

The chain recombines TRBV7-9 with TRBJ1-2; D is undetermined. Trimming removed 2 bases at V and 5 bases at J, with 3 bases between. Germline V gene data show CDR1 as SEHNR and CDR2 as FQNEAQ (reference sequence). This CDR3 contains 11 residues. The DNA of the CDR3 is TGTGCCAGCAGCTTACAGTATGGCTACACCTTC. It codes for CASSLQYGYTF.

This clone appeared once. The rearrangement uses TRBV5-1 and TRBJ1-2, with D possibly being TRBD1 (6 bases). V was cut by 5 bases and J by 2 bases, with 10 bases left in between. Germline values: CDR1 SGHRS, CDR2 YFSETQ. The CDR3 is 13 residues long. CDR3 in DNA: TGCGCCAGCAGACCGGACAGAAACTATGGCTACACCTTC. Its translation is CASRPDRNYGYTF.

This chain links TRBV24-1 with TRBJ2-5; TRBD1 agrees at 11 bases. V lost 4 bases and J lost 5; bases outside the gene matches: 2. This CDR3 is built from 14 residues. Germline V gene lookup returns CDR1 KGHDR and CDR2 SFDVKD. The DNA for the CDR3 is TGTGCCACCAGTGACGGGACAGGGGGGGAGACCCAGTACTTC. Its translation: CATSDGTGGETQYF.

This chain links TRBV4-2 with TRBJ2-1; 13 positions agree with TRBD2. There are 17 residues in the CDR3. V lost 0 bases and J lost 7; bases outside the gene matches: 6. Germline CDR1 and CDR2: LGHNA and YNFKEQ. CDR3: CASSQEILAGGRNEQFF. CDR3 bases: TGTGCCAGCAGCCAAGAGATACTAGCGGGGGGGCGGAATGAGCAGTTCTTC.

This clone was counted only a few times. This chain links TRBV2 with TRBJ1-5; weak D call: TRBD1 (5 bases). Germline CDR1 reads SNHLY; CDR2 reads FYNNEI. CDR3 size: 13 residues. The germline V and J ends were trimmed by 6 bases and 3 bases, with 9 bases remaining between them. The CDR3 reads CASSWGPNQPQHF. CDR3 DNA sequence: TGTGCCAGCAGCTGGGGCCCCAATCAGCCCCAGCATTTT.

The CDR3 spells CSASTMLDYEQYF. The CDR3 region has the DNA TGCAGTGCTAGTACTATGCTGGACTACGAGCAGTACTTC. The V call is TRBV20-1, the J call TRBJ2-7; D remains unclear. The CDR3 totals 13 residues. CDR1 is DFQATT, CDR2 SNEGSKA, per germline (reference sequence). V shed 3 bases and J shed 3 bases, with 12 bases lying between them.

The rearrangement joins TRBV6-6 to TRBJ1-4; 9 positions match TRBD1. Per the germline V gene, CDR1 is MNHNY and CDR2 is SVGAGI (reference sequence). The CDR3 runs 14 residues. The junction had 3 bases not matched to a gene; V was cut back by 2 bases and J by 8 bases. The CDR3 nucleotides are TGTGCCAGCAGTTACGGGGGGACAGGGGAAAAACTGTTTTTT. Translating gives CASSYGGTGEKLFF.

The CDR3 reads CASSQDGQGRNQPQHF. CDR3 sequence (DNA): TGTGCCAGCAGCCAAGATGGACAGGGACGCAATCAGCCCCAGCATTTT. The chain joins TRBV3-1 (or the pseudogene TRBV3-2) to TRBJ1-5; 8 bases align to TRBD1. This CDR3 is 16 amino acids long. Per germline, CDR1 LGHDT and CDR2 YNNKEL (reference sequence). Trimming removed 0 bases from V and 2 bases from J; junction bases left unmatched: 3.

This chain joins TRBV10-1 and TRBJ2-3; D might be TRBD2 (5 bases). CDR1 is WNHNN and CDR2 is SYGVQD in the germline V gene (reference sequence). V dropped 7 bases and J dropped 7 bases, with 15 bases sitting between them. The CDR3 extends over 13 amino acids. The CDR3 region is CASMGRGINTQYF. DNA for the CDR3: TGCGCCAGCATGGGTCGAGGGATAAATACGCAGTATTTT.

This clone has a single count. The chain recombines TRBV19 with TRBJ1-2; D unresolved. V gave up 6 bases and J gave up 2 bases, with 13 bases separating them. CDR3 length: 14 residues. Germline CDR1 is LNHDA and CDR2 is SQIVND (reference sequence). CDR3 bases: TGTGCCAGTAGAAGAGGGCAAGGCAACTATGGCTACACCTTC. Translating gives CASRRGQGNYGYTF.

This sequence joins TRBV7-2 and TRBJ1-2; 7 bases align to TRBD1. Looked up from germline, CDR1 is SGHTA and CDR2 is FQGNSA. V lost 3 bases and J lost 3; bases outside the gene matches: 7. The CDR3 has 15 amino acids. CDR3 coding DNA: TGTGCCAGCAGCTTCCGGGACAGATACGACTATGGCTACACCTTC. Its protein is CASSFRDRYDYGYTF.

The chain joins TRBV27 to TRBJ1-2; no reliable D call. The ends were cut back, 6 bases at V and 5 bases at J, with 13 bases in the middle. CDR3 length equals 13 residues. Germline CDR1 is MNHEY and CDR2 is SMNVEV (reference sequence). CDR3 sequence: CASRPSGFYGYTF. DNA for the CDR3: TGTGCCAGCAGGCCGTCCGGGTTTTATGGCTACACCTTC.

This chain connects TRBV30 to TRBJ2-2, with 10 nucleotides matching TRBD1. The germline CDR1 and CDR2 sequences are GTSNPN and SVGIG (reference sequence). Trimming removed 3 bases from V and 3 bases from J; junction bases left unmatched: 1. There are 14 residues in the CDR3. The CDR3 DNA follows: TGTGCCTGGAGGGACAGGGGGTACACCGGGGAGCTGTTTTTT. It is translated as CAWRDRGYTGELFF.

This clone was seen a single time. The genes are TRBV7-2 and TRBJ1-5; TRBD1 agrees at 7 bases. The CDR3 length is 15 residues. Trimming cost V 6 bases and J 1 base; bases outside gene matches: 6. Germline-derived CDR1 and CDR2 are SGHTA and FQGNSA. CDR3 sequence: CASRPQGTSNQPQHF. CDR3 nucleotide sequence: TGTGCCAGCAGGCCACAGGGGACCAGCAATCAGCCCCAGCATTTT. Using reference TRBV7-2 and TRBJ1-5 for the parts outside the CDR3, the full variable domain is GAGVSQSPSNKVTEKGKDVELRCDPISGHTALYWYRQSLGQGLEFLIYFQGNSAPDKSGLPSDRFSAERTGGSVSTLTIQRTQQEDSAVYLCASRPQGTSNQPQHFGDGTRLSIL.

With regard to this clone: Additional DNA sequences in this sample encode the identical CDR3. This chain links TRBV7-9 with TRBJ2-5; 8 nucleotides agree with TRBD2. Germline trimming cut 1 base from V and 4 bases from J; bases unmatched to any gene: 2. Germline V gene data show CDR1 as SEHNR and CDR2 as FQNEAQ (reference sequence). The CDR3 covers 14 residues. The CDR3 region is CASSLVRGGETQYF. CDR3 DNA: TGTGCCAGCAGCTTAGTACGGGGGGGAGAGACCCAGTACTTC.

The chain joins TRBV3-1 (or the pseudogene TRBV3-2) to TRBJ2-1; no firm D call. Germline values: CDR1 LGHDT, CDR2 YNNKEL (reference sequence). Trimming cost V 0 bases and J 5 bases, with 11 bases left between them. This CDR3 has 15 amino acids. CDR3 coding DNA: TGTGCCAGCAGCCAAGATTTCACCCCTAACAATGAGCAGTTCTTC. Translation gives CASSQDFTPNNEQFF.